The TCR beta chain under discussion was sequenced for a study of vaccination and CD4 T cells after COVID-19. On this clonotype itself: Its antigen is unidentified.

In germline, CDR1 is LNHDA, CDR2 SQIVND (reference sequence). The CDR3 contains 15 residues. V trimming: 6 bases; J trimming: 3 bases; junction bases outside the gene matches: 6. Treatment reported: roughly 10-day PBMC culture with coronavirus spike peptide pools or control peptides (ViraFEST assay). The ViraFEST method relied on peptide pools to expand antigen-specific T cells, followed by TCR sequencing. Around 2.1 million PBMCs went into each well for culture with around 10 IU/ml IL-2 and about 10 ug/ml peptide pools. An Oncomine TCR Beta short-read assay was used to sequence the DNA from cultured CD4+ T cells. TCRdb re-called the PCR reads through MiXCR, storing one row per CDR3 protein. Here the sample spans some 13,000 distinct CDR3 sequences, more than 60% being singletons.

The genes are TRBV19 and TRBJ1-5, with 9 bases fitting TRBD1. The TCR comes from a human donor who had recovered from COVID-19. The sample comprised CD4+ T cells from blood, cultured in vitro. CDR3 DNA sequence: TGTGCCAGTAGGAAGGACAGGGGATACAATCAGCCCCAGCATTTT. This codes for CASRKDRGYNQPQHF.